This TCR beta chain was sequenced for a study of early T cells in non-severe SARS-CoV-2 infection. The CDR3 extends over 15 amino acids. Trimming stripped 4 bases from V and 4 bases from J, with 18 bases between. Germline-derived CDR1 and CDR2 are SGDLS and YYNGEE. TCRdb reprocessed the 5' RACE reads via MiXCR and lists one record per CDR3 protein. This table has about 69,000 distinct CDR3 sequences, roughly 8.7% appearing once. Sequenced material: whole blood. This clonotype originated in an adult who was a healthcare worker with PCR-confirmed SARS-CoV-2 infection or an uninfected control (not recorded which). This chain links TRBV9 with TRBJ2-7; D may be TRBD1 (5 bases). The CDR3 spells CASSYSGLWGYEQYF. Here the CDR3 DNA reads TGTGCCAGCAGCTACTCAGGGCTATGGGGATACGAGCAGTACTTC. Drawing the rest from reference TRBV9 and TRBJ2-7, the complete variable domain is DSGVTQTPKHLITATGQRVTLRCSPRSGDLSVYWYQQSLDQGLQFLIQYYNGEERAKGNILERFSAQQFPDLHSELNLSSLELGDSALYFCASSYSGLWGYEQYFGPGTRLTVT.